These T cell receptor beta chains were read from a single sample in a study of tumor and adjacent non-tumor tissue in lung cancer. TCRdb independently ran MiXCR on the multiplex PCR reads; one entry per CDR3 protein. The data contain roughly 44,000 distinct CDR3 sequences, 60% to 70% of them singletons. Sequencing was carried out using distant non-tumor lung tissue. Receptor source: a woman aged 40 to 50 with non-small cell lung cancer. CDR3s include the opening cysteine and the closing phenylalanine or tryptophan. A D gene is named only where the DNA matches it firmly. Expanded clones are given a class, and other clones once, few, many or no size at all.

J | V | size | D | DNA | CDR3
TRBJ2-5 | TRBV11-3 | medium-sized | - | TGTGCCAGCAGCCCTTTCGTGGGCTGGGAGACCCAGTACTTC | CASSPFVGWETQYF
TRBJ2-7 | TRBV6-5 | once | - | TGTGCCAGCAGTTACTGGGGGGGGCCCGGCGACGAGAAGTACTTC | CASSYWGGPGDEKYF
TRBJ2-7 | TRBV6-5 | - | - | TGTGCCATAAGATCGACAGGTTGGGGCGAGCAGTACTTC | CAIRSTGWGEQYF
TRBJ2-3 | TRBV4-2 | - | TRBD2 | TGTGCCAGCAGCCCACTCTCGGCTAGCGGGAGTGGAGATACGCAGTATTTT | CASSPLSASGSGDTQYF
TRBJ1-1 | TRBV5-1 | - | - | TGCGCCAGCAGCTTGGCCCTGATGGGCACTGAAGCTTTCTTT | CASSLALMGTEAFF
TRBJ2-5 | TRBV11-3 | - | - | TGTGCCAGCAGCTTGTCACCGCAAGAGGCCCAGTACTTC | CASSLSPQEAQYF
TRBJ2-5 | TRBV15 | - | TRBD1 | TGTGCCACCAGCAGGAGGGGGGCAGGGGGCGGAGAGACCCAGTACTTC | CATSRRGAGGGETQYF
TRBJ2-1 | TRBV6-1 | - | - | TGTCTCAGCAGCAAGGACGGAAGTTCCTACAATGAGCAGTTCTTC | CLSSKDGSSYNEQFF
TRBJ1-5 | TRBV20-1 | - | TRBD1 | TGCGGTACCTCCTCCGGGACAGATAGCAATCAGCCCCAGCATTTT | CGTSSGTDSNQPQHF
TRBJ2-7 | TRBV20-1 | - | - | TGCAGTGCCCCCAGGGGGGACGAGCAGTACTTC | CSAPRGDEQYF
TRBJ1-1 | TRBV4-1 | - | - | TGCGCCAGCAGCCCCTTCTGGCCGGGAAGGAACACTGAAGCTTTCTTT | CASSPFWPGRNTEAFF
TRBJ2-1 | TRBV6-6 | many | - | TGTGCCAGCAGCAACCGGGATAGCGGCAATGAGCAGTTCTTC | CASSNRDSGNEQFF
TRBJ1-4 | TRBV6-5 | - | - | TGTGTCAGCGCTATGTCTCAGGGGCCACTTAATGAAAAACTGTTTTTT | CVSAMSQGPLNEKLFF
TRBJ2-3 | TRBV2 | - | TRBD2 | TGTGTCAGCAGTGAGGCGTCTAGCGGGAGGAATACGCAGTATTTT | CVSSEASSGRNTQYF
TRBJ1-1 | TRBV6-5 | - | - | TGTGCCAGGAGCAGTGGGCCAGCTCGAGAAGCTTTCTTT | CARSSGPAREAFF